This TCR beta chain was captured by sequencing in a study of metastatic and nonmetastatic thyroid tumors. Across the study: Malignant thyroid and benign thyroid patients provided blood and tumor or nodule tissue whose repertoires were compared.

This clone occurred many times. What it binds is unknown. MiXCR reprocessed the PCR reads for TCRdb. This sample has 50,000 or so clones; over 15% occur once, and the top ten carry roughly 3%. None of the patients had undergone any treatment ahead of thyroid surgery. There are 12 residues in the CDR3. V lost 3 bases, J lost 7 bases, and 9 bases lay in between. The study, taken as a whole, reports: TCR beta diversity was reportedly significantly higher in malignant thyroid tumors than benign nodules, in blood and tumor.

The clonotype comes from a female donor with papillary thyroid cancer or a benign thyroid nodule (not recorded which). Some clones in this sample may be carry-over from other donors' samples. This sequence joins TRBV12-3 or TRBV12-4 and TRBJ1-2; D gene unclear. Sequenced input: blood. This CDR3 reads CASSLGRAGYTF. The CDR3 DNA sequence: TGTGCCAGCAGTTTGGGGAGGGCTGGCTACACCTTC.